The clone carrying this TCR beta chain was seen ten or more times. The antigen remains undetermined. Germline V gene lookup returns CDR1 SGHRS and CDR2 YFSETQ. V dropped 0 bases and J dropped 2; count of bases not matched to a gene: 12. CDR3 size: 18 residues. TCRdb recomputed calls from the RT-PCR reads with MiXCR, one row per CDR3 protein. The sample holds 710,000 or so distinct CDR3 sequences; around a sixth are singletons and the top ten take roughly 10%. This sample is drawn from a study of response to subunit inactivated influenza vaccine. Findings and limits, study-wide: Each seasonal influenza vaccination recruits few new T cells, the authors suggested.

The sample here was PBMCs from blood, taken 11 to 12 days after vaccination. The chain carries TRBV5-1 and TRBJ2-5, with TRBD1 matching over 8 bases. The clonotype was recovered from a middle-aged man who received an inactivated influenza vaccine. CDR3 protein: CASSLALGAGGWQETQYF. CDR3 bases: TGCGCCAGCAGCTTGGCCCTAGGAGCAGGGGGCTGGCAAGAGACCCAGTACTTC.